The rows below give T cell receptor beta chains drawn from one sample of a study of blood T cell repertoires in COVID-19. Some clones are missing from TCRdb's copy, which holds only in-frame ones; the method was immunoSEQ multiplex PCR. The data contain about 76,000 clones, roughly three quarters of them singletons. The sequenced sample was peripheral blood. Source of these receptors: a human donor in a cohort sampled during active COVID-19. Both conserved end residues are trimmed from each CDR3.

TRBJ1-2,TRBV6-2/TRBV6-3,ASSSRGGNYGYT
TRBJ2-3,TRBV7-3,ASSLLRTSGGDTQY
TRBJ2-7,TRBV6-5,ASRKADRKSYEQY
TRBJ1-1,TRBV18,ASSPLPPQRNTEAF
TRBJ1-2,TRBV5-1,ASSLAGGWGYT
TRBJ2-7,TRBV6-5,ASRLDRGSYEQY
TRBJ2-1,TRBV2,ASSEFAGVDEQF
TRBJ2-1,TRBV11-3,ASGRGNEQF
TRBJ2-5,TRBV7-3,ASSLLPRGAGETQY
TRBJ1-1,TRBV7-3,ASSFRGNGNTEAF
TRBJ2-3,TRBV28,ASSLAGLAGGPKSTDTQY
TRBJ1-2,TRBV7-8,ASSLASGTGGFVGGYT
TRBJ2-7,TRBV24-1,ATSTADGKGQGAYEQY
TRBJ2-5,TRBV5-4,ASSRTGERETQY
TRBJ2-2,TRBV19,ASSQGQANTGELF
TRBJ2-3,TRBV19,ASNGRRGVTDTQY
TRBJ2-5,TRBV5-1,ASRLSGTANQETQY
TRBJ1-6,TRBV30,AWSVLTGPSPLH
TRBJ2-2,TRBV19,ASSIEGTGNTGELF
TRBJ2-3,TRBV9,ASSKVGQGARGDTQY
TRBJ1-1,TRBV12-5,ASGLGTGGLTEAF
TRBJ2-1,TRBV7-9,ASSLAVGQGGHEQF
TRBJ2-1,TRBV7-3,ASSTRTGHNEQF
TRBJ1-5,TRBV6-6,ASSYDQGSQPQH
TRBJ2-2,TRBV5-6,ASSLDRGQRQLF
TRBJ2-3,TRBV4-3,ASSQPIAGGKVDTQY
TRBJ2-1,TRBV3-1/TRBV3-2,ASSPKGRAHEQF
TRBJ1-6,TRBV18,ASSPTGLSSYNSPLH
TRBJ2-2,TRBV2,ASTIGTSGITGELF
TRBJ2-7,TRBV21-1,ATTMLGGGYEQY
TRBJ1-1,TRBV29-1,SVERRQDTEAF
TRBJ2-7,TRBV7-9,ASSTSGGAYEQY
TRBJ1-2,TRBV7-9,ASSPAAAANYGYT
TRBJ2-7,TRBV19,ASSADRIGYEQY
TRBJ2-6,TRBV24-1,ATSDRRVVGANVLT
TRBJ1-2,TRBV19,ASRTNRDRDGYT
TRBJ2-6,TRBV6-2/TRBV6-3,ASSSVTGSFSGANVLT
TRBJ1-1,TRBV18,ASSPSATGRNTEAF
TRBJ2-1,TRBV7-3,ASSRYRGSTGNEQF
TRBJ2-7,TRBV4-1,ASSQYGASEQY
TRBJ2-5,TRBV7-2,ASSSLRGEPSETQY
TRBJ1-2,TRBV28,ASSLVADVSGYT
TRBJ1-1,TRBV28,ASSFRGGEAF
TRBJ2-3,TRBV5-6,ASSSGTGASTDTQY
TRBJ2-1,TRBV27,ASRGGGRNEQF
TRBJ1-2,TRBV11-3,ASSMTVFGGYT
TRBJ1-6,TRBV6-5,ASRPGGANNSPLH
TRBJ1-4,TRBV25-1,ASSGPLTGDEKLF
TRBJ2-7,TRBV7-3,ASSLKGGVTYEQY
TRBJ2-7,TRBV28,ASSFFSGGKYEQY
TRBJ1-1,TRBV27,ASSSGTLAGTEAF
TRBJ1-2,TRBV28,ASNENGRANYGYT
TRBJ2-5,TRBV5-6,ASSFPGQGGETQY
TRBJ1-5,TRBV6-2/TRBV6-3,ASSTGQLNQPQH
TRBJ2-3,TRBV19,ASRPRQASTDTQY
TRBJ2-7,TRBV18,ASSPVPTRVGYEQY
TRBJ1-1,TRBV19,ASTPSATGGVTGQWEAF